The rows below give T cell receptor beta chains drawn from one sample of a study of CXCR3-negative and CXCR3-positive naive CD8 T cells. Reanalyzing the 5' RACE reads, TCRdb keeps one entry per CDR3 protein, without DNA. This table holds roughly 48,000 distinct CDR3 sequences. The sequencing input was memory CD8+ T cells from blood. All receptors derive from a human donor in good health. Some clones in this sample may be carry-over from other donors' samples. Each CDR3 is given with its conserved first and last residue.

j_call v_call cdr3_aa
TRBJ2-7 TRBV4-1 CASSQVFSPVDEQYF
TRBJ2-7 TRBV28 CASSNSYEQYF
TRBJ2-7 TRBV5-5 CASSASGTASYEQYF
TRBJ2-7 TRBV6-2/TRBV6-3 CASSADSPGPYEQYF
TRBJ2-1 TRBV4-3 CASSQGLAGEQFF
TRBJ2-3 TRBV5-5 CASSPSGLADTDTQYF
TRBJ1-5 TRBV4-1 CASSQVSGADQPQHF
TRBJ2-7 TRBV11-1 CASSTLTGRESYEQYF
TRBJ1-5 TRBV19 CASRLSGQGTIQPQHF
TRBJ2-2 TRBV28 CASSPGTENTGELFF
TRBJ1-1 TRBV6-6 CASSPLDPTEAFF
TRBJ2-5 TRBV29-1 CSVIPYLAEETQYF
TRBJ2-7 TRBV6-1 CASSEIGGGYEQYF
TRBJ1-1 TRBV29-1 CSVAEGKIMNTEAFF